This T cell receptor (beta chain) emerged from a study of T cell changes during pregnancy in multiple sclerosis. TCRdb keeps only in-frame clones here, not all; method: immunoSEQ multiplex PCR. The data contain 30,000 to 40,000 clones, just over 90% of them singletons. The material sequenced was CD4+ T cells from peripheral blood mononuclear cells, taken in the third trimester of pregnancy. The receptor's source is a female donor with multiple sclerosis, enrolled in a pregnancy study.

This chain's CDR3 is CASRVDRGPGYTF. The CDR3 DNA follows: TGTGCCAGCAGGGTGGACAGGGGGCCTGGCTACACCTTC. This rearrangement joins TRBV2 to TRBJ1-2; 11 bases line up with TRBD1. This CDR3 has 13 amino acids. V dropped 6 bases and J dropped 7; count of bases not matched to a gene: 4. CDR1 is SNHLY and CDR2 is FYNNEI in the germline V gene.